This T cell receptor beta chain is from a study of T cell changes during pregnancy in multiple sclerosis. Measured with immunoSEQ multiplex PCR; TCRdb has only the in-frame clones, and not every one. The data show more than 45,000 clones, 88% seen once. This TCR derives from a female donor with multiple sclerosis, enrolled in a pregnancy study. Sequenced here: CD4+ T cells from peripheral blood mononuclear cells, sampled in the second trimester of pregnancy.

Written as DNA, the CDR3 is TGTGCCAGCAGTGTGGACAGGTTCTCCTACGAGCAGTACTTC. Its protein product is CASSVDRFSYEQYF. The chain is built from TRBV11-3 and TRBJ2-7; TRBD1 matches at 7 bases. V lost 6 bases to trimming and J lost 0 bases; unmatched junction nucleotides: 5. Per germline, CDR1 SGHNT and CDR2 YENEEA. This CDR3 is 14 amino acids long. The full variable domain, its missing parts supplied by reference TRBV11-3 and TRBJ2-7, is EAGVVQSPRYKIIEKKQPVAFWCNPISGHNTLYWYLQNLGQGPELLIRYENEEAVDDSQLPKDRFSAERLKGVDSTLKIQPAELGDSAVYLCASSVDRFSYEQYFGPGTRLTVT.